These 24 T cell receptor beta chains originate from one sample sequenced in a study of blood T cell repertoires in COVID-19. Sequencing was performed with immunoSEQ multiplex PCR; in TCRdb, only in-frame clones are kept and a portion is missing. The table lists approximately 260,000 clones, roughly 84% of them singletons, with around 6.3% in the top ten. Sample: PBMCs or T cells enriched from blood (not recorded which). The receptor set was obtained from a woman aged 50 to 60 who had been exposed to COVID-19.

This clone came up a few times. This sample also contains other DNA sequences that code for the same CDR3. V and J are TRBV28 and TRBJ2-7; D is perhaps TRBD1 (5 bases). The V end was cut by 2 bases, the J end by 2 bases, with 7 bases between. This CDR3 contains 13 residues. Germline V gives CDR1 MDHEN, CDR2 SYDVKM. In DNA, the CDR3 is TGTGCCAGCAGTTTAACAGGCCCCTACGAGCAGTACTTC. Translating it yields CASSLTGPYEQYF. Full variable domain (outside the CDR3, taken from reference TRBV28 and TRBJ2-7): DVKVTQSSRYLVKRTGEKVFLECVQDMDHENMFWYRQDPGLGLRLIYFSYDVKMKEKGDIPEGYSVSREKKERFSLILESASTNQTSMYLCASSLTGPYEQYFGPGTRLTVT.

DNA of the CDR3: TGTGCCAGCAGCTTAGAGGTAGCGGGGGCCACAGATACGCAGTATTTT. Protein sequence: CASSLEVAGATDTQYF. This chain links TRBV7-2 with TRBJ2-3; 9 nucleotides match TRBD2. Germline-derived CDR1 and CDR2 are SGHTA and FQGNSA. V shed 1 base and J 2 bases; nucleotides not matched to a gene: 4. This CDR3 has 16 amino acids.

This sequence joins TRBV29-1 and TRBJ1-1; 8 positions match TRBD1. Germline loops: CDR1 SQVTM, CDR2 ANQGSEA. This CDR3 has 15 residues. V lost 5 bases to trimming and J lost 5 bases; unmatched junction nucleotides: 13. The CDR3 spells CSVKVQGVGRTEAFF. CDR3 coding DNA: TGCAGCGTTAAGGTACAGGGGGTAGGACGGACTGAAGCTTTCTTT.

This clone appeared once. V gene TRBV5-8 combines with J gene TRBJ2-7, with D perhaps TRBD2 (6 bases). The length of the CDR3 is 15 residues. CDR1 is SGHTS, CDR2 YDEGEE, per germline. V was pared by 0 bases and J by 7 bases, with 17 bases between. The CDR3, as DNA: TGTGCCAGCAGCTTGGGGGCGGGGCTGGCTGAAGAGCAGTACTTC. Translation: CASSLGAGLAEEQYF.

The chain recombines TRBV19 with TRBJ2-2; 12 bases fit TRBD2. The germline gives CDR1 LNHDA, CDR2 SQIVND (reference sequence). The ends lost 4 bases at V and 9 bases at J; junction bases unmatched: 6. CDR3 size: 15 residues. CDR3 loop: CASSTELAGGRELFF. CDR3 DNA: TGTGCCAGTAGTACTGAACTAGCGGGGGGTCGGGAGCTGTTTTTT. The variable domain in full, with the rest retrieved from reference TRBV19 and TRBJ2-2, is DGGITQSPKYLFRKEGQNVTLSCEQNLNHDAMYWYRQDPGQGLRLIYYSQIVNDFQKGDIAEGYSVSREKKESFPLTVTSAQKNPTAFYLCASSTELAGGRELFFGEGSRLTVL.

The rearrangement joins TRBV5-1 to TRBJ1-1; D gene uncertain. The CDR3 contains 13 residues. Per germline, CDR1 SGHRS and CDR2 YFSETQ. V lost 0 bases, J lost 4 bases, and 7 bases lay in between. The CDR3: CASSLVASTEAFF. Written as DNA, the CDR3 is TGCGCCAGCAGCTTGGTTGCCAGCACTGAAGCTTTCTTT.

This clone came up once. The chain is built from TRBV28 and TRBJ1-1, with 12 bases that match TRBD1. CDR3 length: 17 amino acids. The germline CDR1 and CDR2 sequences are MDHEN and SYDVKM. The trim removed 4 bases at V and 13 bases at J, leaving 19 bases unmatched. This CDR3 reads CASSSAYSGTGGRDGFF. For the CDR3, the DNA is TGTGCCAGCAGTTCTGCCTACTCCGGGACAGGGGGCCGGGATGGTTTCTTT.

The chain employs TRBV7-9 and TRBJ2-2; 8 bases map to TRBD2. This CDR3 is 16 amino acids long. V shed 2 bases and J 4 bases; nucleotides not matched to a gene: 6. Germline V gene lookup returns CDR1 SEHNR and CDR2 FQNEAQ (reference sequence). The CDR3 protein is CASSLSIAGGTGELFF. In DNA, the CDR3 is TGTGCCAGCAGCTTAAGCATTGCGGGGGGCACCGGGGAGCTGTTTTTT.

Only a few counts were recorded for this clone. The chain employs TRBV12-5 and TRBJ1-2, with D maybe TRBD1 (6 bases). The CDR3 has 13 amino acids. From germline, CDR1 is LGHNT and CDR2 FRNRAP. Trimming took 1 base from V and 6 from J, leaving 9 bases between them. CDR3 in amino acids: CASGLAQGHGYTF. DNA of the CDR3: TGTGCTAGTGGTTTGGCTCAGGGGCATGGCTACACCTTC.

The V call is TRBV12-3 or TRBV12-4, the J call TRBJ1-5, with D hard to call. V was trimmed by 7 bases and J by 9 bases, leaving 13 bases between them. This CDR3 spans 12 amino acids. CDR3 sequence reads: CASITRWRPQHF. The CDR3 nucleotides are TGTGCCAGCATCACCCGGTGGAGGCCCCAGCATTTT.

The chain joins TRBV7-2 to TRBJ1-1; D ambiguous. V lost 2 bases and J 4 bases, leaving 8 bases between the germline ends. CDR3 length: 13 amino acids. Germline CDR1 reads SGHTA; CDR2 reads FQGNSA. The CDR3, as DNA: TGTGCCAGCAGCTTAATGGCAAGCACTGAAGCTTTCTTT. This codes for CASSLMASTEAFF. Looking up the rest from reference TRBV7-2 and TRBJ1-1 gives the full variable domain: GAGVSQSPSNKVTEKGKDVELRCDPISGHTALYWYRQSLGQGLEFLIYFQGNSAPDKSGLPSDRFSAERTGGSVSTLTIQRTQQEDSAVYLCASSLMASTEAFFGQGTRLTVV.

The chain recombines TRBV28 with TRBJ1-5; 8 nucleotides line up with TRBD1. Germline assignment: CDR1 MDHEN and CDR2 SYDVKM. The V and J ends lost 6 bases and 2 bases, in that order; junction bases with no gene match: 6. The CDR3 loop spans 15 amino acids. The CDR3 nucleotides are TGTGCCAGCAGGGATATACAGGGGGGCAATCAGCCCCAGCATTTT. This translates into CASRDIQGGNQPQHF. Drawing the rest from reference TRBV28 and TRBJ1-5, the complete variable domain is DVKVTQSSRYLVKRTGEKVFLECVQDMDHENMFWYRQDPGLGLRLIYFSYDVKMKEKGDIPEGYSVSREKKERFSLILESASTNQTSMYLCASRDIQGGNQPQHFGDGTRLSIL.

This clone came up a few times. The V and J genes are TRBV19 and TRBJ2-3; 11 bases agree with TRBD2. The germline V gene encodes CDR1 LNHDA and CDR2 SQIVND (reference sequence). J was trimmed by 2 bases and V by 9 bases; bases with no gene match: 7. There are 15 residues in the CDR3. The CDR3 region is CASTGTSGSTDTQYF. In nucleotides, the CDR3 is TGTGCCAGCACAGGGACTAGCGGATCCACAGATACGCAGTATTTT.

This CDR3 is CASSLGGSEQYF. CDR3 DNA sequence: TGTGCCAGCAGCTTGGGAGGGTCCGAGCAGTACTTC. This sequence joins TRBV7-9 and TRBJ2-7; 7 bases match TRBD2. CDR1 SEHNR and CDR2 FQNEAQ come from the germline V gene (reference sequence). This CDR3 has 12 amino acids. Unmatched junction bases numbered 2, after V lost 3 bases and J lost 6 bases.

The chain has TRBV5-1 and TRBJ2-2, with D tentatively TRBD1 (5 bases). This CDR3 spans 14 amino acids. V was clipped by 7 bases and J by 1 base, with 11 bases between them. Germline CDR1 reads SGHRS; CDR2 reads YFSETQ. CDR3 sequence (DNA): TGCGCCAGCGGGTTGACAGTGAACACCGGGGAGCTGTTTTTT. Its translation: CASGLTVNTGELFF.

The gene calls are TRBV2 and TRBJ1-6; D perhaps matches TRBD1 (5 bases). CDR1 and CDR2 (germline): SNHLY, FYNNEI. The CDR3 totals 14 residues. Trimming pared 5 bases from V and 6 bases from J, leaving 11 bases between. The CDR3 is CASSRQSTNSPLHF. CDR3 nucleotides: TGTGCCAGCAGTCGACAGTCGACTAATTCACCCCTCCACTTT. Looking up the rest from reference TRBV2 and TRBJ1-6 gives the full variable domain: EPEVTQTPSHQVTQMGQEVILRCVPISNHLYFYWYRQILGQKVEFLVSFYNNEISEKSEIFDDQFSVERPDGSNFTLKIRSTKLEDSAMYFCASSRQSTNSPLHFGNGTRLTVT.

This chain connects TRBV7-9 to TRBJ2-1, with 8 bases matching TRBD2. V trimming: 6 bases; J trimming: 8 bases; junction bases outside the gene matches: 3. Germline V gene lookup returns CDR1 SEHNR and CDR2 FQNEAQ (reference sequence). There are 12 residues in the CDR3. The CDR3 loop reads CASRSGGYEQFF. The CDR3 DNA follows: TGTGCCAGCAGGAGCGGGGGATATGAGCAGTTCTTC.

The rearrangement links TRBV5-1 to TRBJ2-5, with 9 positions matching TRBD2. The CDR3 has 16 residues. V lost 4 bases to trimming and J lost 5 bases; unmatched junction nucleotides: 12. Per germline, CDR1 SGHRS and CDR2 YFSETQ. The CDR3 protein is CASSPIPAGGRETQYF. CDR3 nucleotide sequence: TGCGCCAGCAGCCCAATCCCGGCGGGGGGGCGGGAGACCCAGTACTTC.

Comment on this clone: One end of the junction fails to match germline, which may point to a read error. The chain recombines TRBV19 with TRBJ2-1, with TRBD2 matching 9 bases. Germline V gene lookup returns CDR1 LNHDA and CDR2 SQIVND (reference sequence). The CDR3 sequence is 15 residues long. CDR3 loop: CARSIRGGAGNEQFF. The CDR3 DNA follows: TGTGCCCGTAGTATCCGCGGGGGGGCGGGCAATGAGCAGTTCTTC.

The CDR3 spells CASSLGQGPGGFYGYTF. CDR3 nucleotide sequence: TGTGCCAGCAGCTTAGGGCAGGGCCCGGGGGGATTCTATGGCTACACCTTC. V gene TRBV7-8 combines with J gene TRBJ1-2; perhaps TRBD1 as D (5 bases). The germline gives CDR1 SGHVS, CDR2 FQNEAQ. This CDR3 contains 17 residues. Trimming shortened V by 1 base and J by 4 bases, and 19 bases separated the two germline ends.

J is TRBJ1-1 and V is TRBV11-2, with no clear D. The ends were cut back, 2 bases at V and 14 bases at J, with 12 bases in the middle. CDR3 size: 11 residues. Germline V lookup: CDR1 SGHAT, CDR2 FQNNGV. The CDR3 region is CASSLWENSFF. DNA for the CDR3: TGTGCCAGCAGCTTATGGGAGAACTCCTTCTTT.

The V and J genes are TRBV28 and TRBJ2-3; 8 bases are shared with TRBD2. Trimming removed 4 bases from V and 6 bases from J; junction bases left unmatched: 12. This CDR3 is built from 16 residues. In germline, CDR1 is MDHEN, CDR2 SYDVKM. The CDR3 DNA reads TGTGCCAGCAGTTCGCCGGGGGGGCCGAACATTGATACGCAGTATTTT. Its protein product is CASSSPGGPNIDTQYF.

This chain joins TRBV19 and TRBJ2-3; 7 bases match TRBD1. This CDR3 has 15 residues. Looked up from germline, CDR1 is LNHDA and CDR2 is SQIVND (reference sequence). V lost 4 bases and J lost 3; bases outside the gene matches: 7. CDR3 sequence (DNA): TGTGCCAGTAGTAGGAGGACAGGCGCTACAGATACGCAGTATTTT. Translating it yields CASSRRTGATDTQYF.

A single count supports this clone. The chain couples TRBV5-4 to TRBJ1-2; D gene unclear. Germline assignment: CDR1 SGHNT and CDR2 YYREEE (reference sequence). Trimming stripped 4 bases from V and 5 bases from J, with 9 bases between. The CDR3 extends over 12 amino acids. The CDR3 coding sequence is TGTGCCAGCAGCCCGGGGAGATATGGCTACACCTTC. Translating it yields CASSPGRYGYTF.